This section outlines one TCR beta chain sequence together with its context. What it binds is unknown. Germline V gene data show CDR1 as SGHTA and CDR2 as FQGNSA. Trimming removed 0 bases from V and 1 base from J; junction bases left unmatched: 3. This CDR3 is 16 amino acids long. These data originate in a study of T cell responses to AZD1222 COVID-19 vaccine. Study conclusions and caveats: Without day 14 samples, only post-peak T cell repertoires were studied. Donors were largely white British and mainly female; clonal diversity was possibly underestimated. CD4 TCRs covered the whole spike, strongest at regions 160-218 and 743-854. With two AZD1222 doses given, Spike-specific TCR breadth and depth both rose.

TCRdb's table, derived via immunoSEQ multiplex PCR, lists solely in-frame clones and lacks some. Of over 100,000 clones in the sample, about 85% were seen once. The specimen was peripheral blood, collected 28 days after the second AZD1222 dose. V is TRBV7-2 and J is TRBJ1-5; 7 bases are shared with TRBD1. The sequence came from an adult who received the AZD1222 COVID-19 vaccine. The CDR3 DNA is TGTGCCAGCAGCTTAGCGACAGGGCGAAGCAATCAGCCCCAGCATTTT. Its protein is CASSLATGRSNQPQHF. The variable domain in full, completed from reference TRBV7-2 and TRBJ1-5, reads GAGVSQSPSNKVTEKGKDVELRCDPISGHTALYWYRQSLGQGLEFLIYFQGNSAPDKSGLPSDRFSAERTGGSVSTLTIQRTQQEDSAVYLCASSLATGRSNQPQHFGDGTRLSIL.